This passage covers 10 T cell receptor beta chains from one sample sequenced in a study of shared clonotypes between healthy human individuals (dated by TCRdb to the early 2020s). The method was the immunoSEQ multiplex PCR assay. TCRdb retrieved this table from immuneACCESS and kept in-frame rearrangements only. Not all clones are present; in checked studies, unresolved V genes account for under half, and no reason is known for the remainder. The table for this sample lists roughly 2.6 million clones; just over 90% of them were counted only once. The ten largest make up roughly 0.13% of the sample. The sample comprised naive CD4+ T cells sorted from blood. Per the publication, the cell subset or site label means: CD45RA+ positively selected. These receptors were taken from a man younger than 35 in good health.

The rearrangement uses TRBV6-5 and TRBJ2-1, with D possibly TRBD1 on 6 matching bases. Looked up from germline, CDR1 is MNHEY and CDR2 is SVGAGI. This CDR3 region has 15 residues. Trimming took off 2 bases at V and 0 bases at J, with 8 bases between the two ends. Here the CDR3 reads CASSYGGPSYNEQFF. In nucleotides, the CDR3 is TGTGCCAGCAGTTACGGGGGCCCCTCCTACAATGAGCAGTTCTTC.

The chain couples TRBV6-5 to TRBJ2-5; D is undetermined. The CDR3 runs 13 residues. Trimming shortened V by 2 bases and J by 5 bases, and 9 bases separated the two germline ends. Germline CDR1 is MNHEY and CDR2 is SVGAGI. CDR3 sequence reads: CASSYLYEETQYF. The CDR3 DNA follows: TGTGCCAGCAGTTACCTGTACGAGGAGACCCAGTACTTC.

The genes are TRBV19 and TRBJ1-2; 7 bases map to TRBD1. Germline V gene data show CDR1 as LNHDA and CDR2 as SQIVND (reference sequence). This CDR3 region has 15 residues. Losses at the gene ends were 6 bases for V and 4 bases for J; bases not matched to a gene: 11. CDR3 DNA sequence: TGTGCCAGTAGGCGGGACAGATTACGGGGCTATGGCTACACCTTC. It codes for CASRRDRLRGYGYTF.

The chain couples TRBV27 to TRBJ2-2, with 9 bases that match TRBD1. Per germline, CDR1 MNHEY and CDR2 SMNVEV (reference sequence). The CDR3 contains 14 residues. Unmatched junction bases numbered 5, after V lost 8 bases and J lost 4 bases. Written as DNA, the CDR3 is TGTGCCAGCCGACAGGGGGTGCTCACCGGGGAGCTGTTTTTT. Translated: CASRQGVLTGELFF.

This clone occurred a few times. V usage is TRBV30 and J usage is TRBJ1-1, with 8 positions matching TRBD1. V gave up 3 bases and J gave up 3 bases; unmatched junction bases: 3. CDR3 length: 13 residues. The germline V gene has CDR1 GTSNPN and CDR2 SVGIG (reference sequence). The CDR3, as DNA: TGTGCCTGGAGGTGGACAGGGTACACTGAAGCTTTCTTT. Its protein is CAWRWTGYTEAFF.

V usage is TRBV18 and J usage is TRBJ2-7, with D uncertain. V was clipped by 1 base and J by 2 bases, with 18 bases between them. CDR1 and CDR2 (germline): KGHSH, LQKENI. CDR3 length: 17 residues. CDR3 sequence reads: CASSPLPLVGRTYEQYF. The CDR3 nucleotides read TGTGCCAGCTCACCACTCCCGCTGGTTGGAAGGACCTACGAGCAGTACTTC.

The chain couples TRBV6-5 to TRBJ1-2; perhaps TRBD1 as D (5 bases). The V end was cut by 7 bases, the J end by 4 bases, with 16 bases between. This CDR3 is built from 14 residues. Looked up from germline, CDR1 is MNHEY and CDR2 is SVGAGI. CDR3 coding DNA: TGTGCCAGCACTCAATCCGGGACGGCCTATGGCTACACCTTC. As protein: CASTQSGTAYGYTF.

This chain connects TRBV5-6 to TRBJ2-5, with D unresolved. The germline V gene encodes CDR1 SGHDT and CDR2 YYEEEE. Trimming removed 4 bases at V and 2 bases at J, with 15 bases between. There are 15 residues in the CDR3. In nucleotides, the CDR3 is TGTGCCAGCAGCCCCCTTGGGTTCTCTCAAGAGACCCAGTACTTC. Protein product: CASSPLGFSQETQYF.

A few counts support this clone. Additional DNA sequences in this sample encode the identical CDR3. V gene TRBV18 combines with J gene TRBJ1-1, with D unresolved. V gave up 1 base and J gave up 2 bases, with 8 bases separating them. The CDR3 has 14 residues. Looked up from germline, CDR1 is KGHSH and CDR2 is LQKENI. CDR3 loop: CASSPRGINTEAFF. CDR3 bases: TGTGCCAGCTCACCACGGGGAATTAACACTGAAGCTTTCTTT.

This clone appeared a single time. The genes are TRBV25-1 and TRBJ1-1; TRBD1 matches at 7 bases. Germline V lookup: CDR1 MGHDK, CDR2 SYGVNS. The CDR3 is 13 residues long. J gave up 5 bases and V 2 bases, and 2 bases lay outside the gene matches. The CDR3 DNA follows: TGTGCCAGCAGTGAACCAGGGGGTACTGAAGCTTTCTTT. It is translated as CASSEPGGTEAFF.